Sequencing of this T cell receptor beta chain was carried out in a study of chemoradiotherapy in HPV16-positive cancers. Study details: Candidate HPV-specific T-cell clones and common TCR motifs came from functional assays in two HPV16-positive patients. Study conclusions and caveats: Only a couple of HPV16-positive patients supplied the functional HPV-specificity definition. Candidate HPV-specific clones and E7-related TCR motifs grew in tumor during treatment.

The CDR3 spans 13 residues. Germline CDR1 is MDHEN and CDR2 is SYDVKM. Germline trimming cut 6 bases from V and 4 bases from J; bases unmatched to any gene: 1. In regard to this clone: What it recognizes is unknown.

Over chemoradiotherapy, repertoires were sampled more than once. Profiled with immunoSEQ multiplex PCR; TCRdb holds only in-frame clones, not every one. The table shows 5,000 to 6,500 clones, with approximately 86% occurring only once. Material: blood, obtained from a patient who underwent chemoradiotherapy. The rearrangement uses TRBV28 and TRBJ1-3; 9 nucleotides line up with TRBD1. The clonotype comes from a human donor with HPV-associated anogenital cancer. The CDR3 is CASRGQGGNTIYF. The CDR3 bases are TGTGCCAGCAGGGGACAGGGAGGAAACACCATATATTTT. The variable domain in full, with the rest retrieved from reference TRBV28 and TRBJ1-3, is DVKVTQSSRYLVKRTGEKVFLECVQDMDHENMFWYRQDPGLGLRLIYFSYDVKMKEKGDIPEGYSVSREKKERFSLILESASTNQTSMYLCASRGQGGNTIYFGEGSWLTVV.